Below, one T cell receptor beta chain is given with its context. These data belong to a study of blood T cell repertoires in COVID-19. The wider study: Sites across the United States, Italy and Spain contributed samples from acute and convalescent COVID-19. The cDNA or gDNA used as material had been derived from T cells, B-cell-depleted T cells, or PBMCs.

Germline loops: CDR1 LGHNA, CDR2 YSLEER. The CDR3 spans 18 residues. With 0 bases removed from V and 0 bases from J, the gap between germline ends came to 15 bases. Source study methods: For nucleated cells, counts were estimated from reference gene primer amplification. The repertoire was sequenced with immunoSEQ multiplex PCR; TCRdb's copy has only in-frame clones and lacks some. D and trimming were read from the DNA, whereas the V and J calls and clone size are those reported in that table. This table holds some 150,000 clones, 88% found once. The clonotype was recovered from a human donor in a cohort sampled during active COVID-19. The sequenced sample consisted of peripheral blood. The rearrangement links TRBV4-3 to TRBJ1-3, with no clear D. This chain's CDR3 is CASSQDLAEAVSGNTIYF. The CDR3 coding sequence is TGCGCCAGCAGCCAAGATTTGGCAGAGGCGGTCTCTGGAAACACCATATATTTT.